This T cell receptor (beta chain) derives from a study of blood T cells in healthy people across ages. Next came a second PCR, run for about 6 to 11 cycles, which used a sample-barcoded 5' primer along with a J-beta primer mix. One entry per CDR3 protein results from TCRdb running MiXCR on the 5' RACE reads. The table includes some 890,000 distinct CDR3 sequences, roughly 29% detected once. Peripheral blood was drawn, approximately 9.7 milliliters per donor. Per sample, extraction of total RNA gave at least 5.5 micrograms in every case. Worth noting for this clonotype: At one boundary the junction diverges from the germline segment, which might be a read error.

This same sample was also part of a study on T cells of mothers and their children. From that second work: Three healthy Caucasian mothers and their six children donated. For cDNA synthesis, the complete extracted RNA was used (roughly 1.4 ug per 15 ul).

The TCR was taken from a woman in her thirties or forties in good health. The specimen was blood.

CDR3 sequence (DNA): TGTGCTAGCAGCCGGGTCCTTTTGATGGACCAGTACTTC. It codes for CASSRVLLMDQYF. The chain recombines TRBV7-7 with TRBJ2-7; D is ambiguous. Germline-derived CDR1 and CDR2 are SSHAT and FNYEAQ (reference sequence). The CDR3 contains 13 residues.